The 32 T cell receptor beta chains given below trace back to one sample, sequenced in a study of identical twins. Using its own MiXCR run on the 5' RACE reads, TCRdb lists one record per CDR3 protein. The sample records some 500,000 distinct CDR3 sequences, more than 13% being singletons. The same sample was also used in a study of yellow fever vaccine responses in identical twins.

Sequenced: CD4+ T cells sorted from blood. The receptors come from a woman between 18 and 30 years old in good health.

The chain links TRBV5-1 to TRBJ2-7; 14 nucleotides align to TRBD2. The CDR3 covers 18 residues. J lost 6 bases, V lost 2 bases, and 13 bases had no gene match. The germline V gene encodes CDR1 SGHRS and CDR2 YFSETQ. The CDR3 region is CASSLVGTSGSKGREQYF. DNA of the CDR3: TGCGCCAGCAGCTTAGTCGGGACTAGCGGGAGCAAGGGGCGCGAGCAGTACTTC.

This clonotype was picked up a small number of times. The chain couples TRBV7-2 to TRBJ2-2, with 8 bases that match TRBD1. Germline CDR1 is SGHTA and CDR2 is FQGNSA. V shed 1 base, J shed 6 bases, and the junction held 10 bases outside the gene matches. CDR3 size: 17 residues. The CDR3 loop is CASSLGGAGGAPGELFF. DNA of the CDR3: TGTGCCAGCAGCTTAGGGGGGGCAGGGGGCGCCCCCGGGGAGCTGTTTTTT.

This clonotype was seen more than once but under ten times. This chain uses TRBV7-2 with TRBJ2-1; possible D gene TRBD2, 6 bases. The length of the CDR3 is 15 residues. The germline V gene encodes CDR1 SGHTA and CDR2 FQGNSA. Trimming stripped 4 bases from V and 2 bases from J, with 12 bases between. CDR3 in amino acids: CASSSFTGAYNEQFF. The CDR3, as DNA: TGTGCCAGCAGCTCTTTCACGGGAGCCTACAATGAGCAGTTCTTC. The full variable domain, its missing parts supplied by reference TRBV7-2 and TRBJ2-1, is GAGVSQSPSNKVTEKGKDVELRCDPISGHTALYWYRQSLGQGLEFLIYFQGNSAPDKSGLPSDRFSAERTGGSVSTLTIQRTQQEDSAVYLCASSSFTGAYNEQFFGPGTRLTVL.

The CDR3 bases are TGCAGTGCTAGAGCCTTCCTAGCGGGAGGTTCCTACGAGCAGTACTTC. This translates into CSARAFLAGGSYEQYF. The chain carries TRBV20-1 and TRBJ2-7; 11 nucleotides agree with TRBD2. V lost 1 base, J lost 1 base, and 6 bases stayed unmatched. The CDR3 covers 16 residues. The germline V gene encodes CDR1 DFQATT and CDR2 SNEGSKA (reference sequence).

The V call is TRBV18, the J call TRBJ2-7, with 8 bases matching TRBD1. This CDR3 is built from 14 residues. The germline gives CDR1 KGHSH, CDR2 LQKENI. V shed 2 bases and J 3 bases; nucleotides not matched to a gene: 3. The CDR3 spells CASSPETGDYEQYF. CDR3 sequence (DNA): TGTGCCAGCTCACCAGAGACAGGGGACTACGAGCAGTACTTC.

The chain employs TRBV5-6 and TRBJ2-7; TRBD2 aligns across 10 bases. The CDR3 length is 14 residues. V lost 2 bases and J lost 1; bases outside the gene matches: 0. Germline V gene lookup returns CDR1 SGHDT and CDR2 YYEEEE. The CDR3 loop is CASSFSGRSYEQYF. The CDR3 region has the DNA TGTGCCAGCAGCTTTAGCGGGAGGTCCTACGAGCAGTACTTC.

The chain couples TRBV10-3 to TRBJ2-1, with 9 positions matching TRBD1. The CDR3 length is 14 residues. V lost 5 bases to trimming and J lost 5 bases; unmatched junction nucleotides: 4. In germline, CDR1 is ENHRY, CDR2 SYGVKD. CDR3: CAISLGQGDNEQFF. CDR3 in DNA: TGTGCCATCAGTTTGGGACAGGGAGACAATGAGCAGTTCTTC.

This clonotype has more than one count but fewer than ten. The rearrangement uses TRBV12-3 or TRBV12-4 and TRBJ2-1; no definite D call. This CDR3 spans 16 amino acids. V was cut by 4 bases and J by 0 bases, with 13 bases left in between. The CDR3 DNA follows: TGTGCCAGCAGTTCCGGCCGATCCAGCTCCTACAATGAGCAGTTCTTC. As protein: CASSSGRSSSYNEQFF.

This clonotype has at least ten counts. The CDR3 spells CASSLAGYSGKRTDTQYF. CDR3 in DNA: TGTGCCAGCAGCTTAGCAGGATATAGCGGGAAGCGCACAGATACGCAGTATTTT. This chain links TRBV7-8 with TRBJ2-3, with 8 nucleotides matching TRBD2. There are 18 residues in the CDR3. Per the germline V gene, CDR1 is SGHVS and CDR2 is FQNEAQ. V lost 0 bases to trimming and J lost 1 base; unmatched junction nucleotides: 9.

This clonotype was seen a few times. This chain uses TRBV20-1 with TRBJ2-1; D gene ambiguous. The CDR3 has 12 residues. V was shortened by 2 bases and J by 3 bases, with 5 bases between the two germline ends. In germline, CDR1 is DFQATT, CDR2 SNEGSKA (reference sequence). The CDR3 region has the DNA TGCAGTGCTAGAACTAACTACAATGAGCAGTTCTTC. Protein sequence: CSARTNYNEQFF.

This CDR3 reads CASSAASGSGGEQYF. The CDR3 DNA sequence: TGCGCCAGCAGTGCCGCTAGCGGGAGTGGTGGAGAGCAGTACTTC. The rearrangement uses TRBV10-2 and TRBJ2-7; TRBD2 matches 10 bases. Per the germline V gene, CDR1 is WSHSY and CDR2 is SAAADI. Germline trimming cut 4 bases from V and 7 bases from J; bases unmatched to any gene: 10. This CDR3 is built from 15 residues.

This rearrangement joins TRBV30 to TRBJ2-5; TRBD1 might be the D (6 bases). CDR1 GTSNPN and CDR2 SVGIG come from the germline V gene (reference sequence). Trimming left V 0 bases short and J 1 base short, with 12 bases between. The length of the CDR3 is 15 residues. The CDR3 sequence is CAWSVTRGFQETQYF. DNA for the CDR3: TGTGCCTGGAGTGTTACCAGGGGCTTCCAAGAGACCCAGTACTTC.

The V and J genes are TRBV6-2 or TRBV6-3 and TRBJ2-7, with D uncertain. CDR3 length: 15 residues. V dropped 6 bases and J dropped 0 bases, with 15 bases sitting between them. Germline-derived CDR1 and CDR2 are MNHEY and SVGEGT. CDR3 sequence: CASSLQRPSSYEQYF. CDR3 DNA sequence: TGTGCCAGCAGCTTACAGCGCCCTAGCTCCTACGAGCAGTACTTC.

This clonotype was counted between two and nine times. The chain is built from TRBV5-1 and TRBJ1-4, with TRBD1 as a possible D gene (5 bases). The germline V gene has CDR1 SGHRS and CDR2 YFSETQ. The V end was cut by 5 bases, the J end by 1 base, with 9 bases between. The CDR3 runs 14 residues. The CDR3 sequence: CASSSGGTNEKLFF. In DNA, the CDR3 is TGCGCCAGCAGTTCGGGGGGAACTAATGAAAAACTGTTTTTT. Drawing the rest from reference TRBV5-1 and TRBJ1-4, the complete variable domain is KAGVTQTPRYLIKTRGQQVTLSCSPISGHRSVSWYQQTPGQGLQFLFEYFSETQRNKGNFPGRFSGRQFSNSRSEMNVSTLELGDSALYLCASSSGGTNEKLFFGSGTQLSVL.

This clonotype was seen ten or more times. The CDR3 reads CASSLEGSSYEQYF. Written as DNA, the CDR3 is TGCGCCAGCAGCTTGGAGGGGAGCTCCTACGAGCAGTACTTC. The chain couples TRBV5-1 to TRBJ2-7; the D gene could be TRBD1 or TRBD2 (5 bases each). V lost 0 bases to trimming and J lost 0 bases, with 7 bases between them. Germline V lookup: CDR1 SGHRS, CDR2 YFSETQ. The CDR3 has 14 residues.

The V call is TRBV4-3, the J call TRBJ2-7, with TRBD1 matching over 7 bases. The CDR3 extends over 13 amino acids. Trimming took 1 base from V and 6 from J; bases not matched to a gene: 3. CDR1 is LGHNA, CDR2 YSLEER, per germline. The CDR3 loop is CASSQAQGREQYF. CDR3 DNA: TGCGCCAGCAGCCAAGCACAGGGGCGCGAGCAGTACTTC.

This clonotype has a handful of counts. The chain joins TRBV20-1 to TRBJ2-1; D not certain. From germline, CDR1 is DFQATT and CDR2 SNEGSKA (reference sequence). This CDR3 has 14 amino acids. V shed 5 bases and J shed 6 bases, with 17 bases lying between them. CDR3 in DNA: TGCAGTGCTCTGACTGACTTTTCAAGCAATGAGCAGTTCTTC. Translated: CSALTDFSSNEQFF.

V gene TRBV7-2 combines with J gene TRBJ2-7; a possible D gene is TRBD2 (6 bases). V was clipped by 3 bases and J by 0 bases, with 12 bases between them. Germline CDR1 is SGHTA and CDR2 is FQGNSA. This CDR3 is 15 amino acids long. This chain's CDR3 is CASSFSLGGSYEQYF. CDR3 in DNA: TGTGCCAGCAGCTTCTCATTGGGGGGCTCCTACGAGCAGTACTTC.

This rearrangement joins TRBV20-1 to TRBJ2-6; tentatively, D is TRBD2 (5 bases). This CDR3 is built from 14 residues. V was pared by 6 bases and J by 0 bases, with 9 bases between. Looked up from germline, CDR1 is DFQATT and CDR2 is SNEGSKA (reference sequence). CDR3 region: CSARTSSGANVLTF. CDR3 nucleotide sequence: TGCAGTGCCAGAACTAGCTCTGGGGCCAACGTCCTGACTTTC.

The chain couples TRBV7-9 to TRBJ2-5; D possibly corresponds to TRBD1 (5 bases). Per germline, CDR1 SEHNR and CDR2 FQNEAQ (reference sequence). The CDR3 spans 14 residues. V was trimmed by 7 bases and J by 4 bases, leaving 16 bases between them. For the CDR3, the DNA is TGTGCCAGCATCAGAGACAGCCCAGGAGAGACCCAGTACTTC. This encodes CASIRDSPGETQYF.

Many counts were recorded for this clonotype. The chain carries TRBV20-1 and TRBJ1-5, with 9 positions matching TRBD1. Germline V lookup: CDR1 DFQATT, CDR2 SNEGSKA (reference sequence). With V trimmed by 0 bases and J by 5 bases, 11 bases remained unmatched. The CDR3 runs to 17 residues. CDR3: CSARDHGTGIGDQPQHF. The CDR3 nucleotides are TGCAGTGCTAGAGATCACGGGACAGGGATCGGTGATCAGCCCCAGCATTTT.

There are a few counts of this clonotype. The chain couples TRBV6-2 or TRBV6-3 to TRBJ2-7; D may be TRBD2 (5 bases). Trimming removed 4 bases at V and 4 bases at J, with 17 bases between. CDR1 is MNHEY, CDR2 SVGEGT, per germline. The length of the CDR3 is 15 residues. This CDR3 is CASSSLLDFQYEQYF. The DNA for the CDR3 is TGTGCCAGCAGTTCCCTACTGGACTTCCAGTACGAGCAGTACTTC.

This clonotype has a handful of counts. The CDR3 sequence is CASSVDRLGGEQFF. The CDR3 nucleotides are TGTGCCAGCAGCGTAGATCGACTAGGCGGTGAGCAGTTCTTC. The rearrangement joins TRBV9 to TRBJ2-1, with D possibly matching TRBD2 (6 bases). V was shortened by 0 bases and J by 9 bases, with 13 bases between the two germline ends. The CDR3 totals 14 residues. The germline V gene has CDR1 SGDLS and CDR2 YYNGEE.

This clonotype was detected only a few times. CDR3 DNA: TGTGCCAGCAGCTTAGGCGGGATAGGTCAGCCCCAGCATTTT. It yields the protein CASSLGGIGQPQHF. This chain joins TRBV7-2 and TRBJ1-5; no clear D gene. V shed 1 base and J shed 6 bases, with 10 bases lying between them. The CDR3 contains 14 residues. CDR1 and CDR2 from the germline V gene are SGHTA and FQGNSA. Drawing the rest from reference TRBV7-2 and TRBJ1-5, the complete variable domain is GAGVSQSPSNKVTEKGKDVELRCDPISGHTALYWYRQSLGQGLEFLIYFQGNSAPDKSGLPSDRFSAERTGGSVSTLTIQRTQQEDSAVYLCASSLGGIGQPQHFGDGTRLSIL.

This clonotype was picked up many times. As DNA, the CDR3 is TGCAGCGTTGACCATAGGGCTACAGATACGCAGTATTTT. It codes for CSVDHRATDTQYF. This chain links TRBV29-1 with TRBJ2-3; no definite D call. Trimming shortened V by 3 bases and J by 3 bases, and 10 bases separated the two germline ends. The CDR3 has 13 amino acids. Germline CDR1 SQVTM, CDR2 ANQGSEA.

The genes are TRBV14 and TRBJ1-6; D remains unclear. Germline CDR1 SGHDN, CDR2 FVKESK. The CDR3 is made up of 13 amino acids. V dropped 0 bases and J dropped 10 bases, with 7 bases sitting between them. The CDR3 nucleotides are TGTGCCAGCAGCCAAGATCTCGCCTCACCCCTCCACTTT. Encoded protein: CASSQDLASPLHF.

The genes are TRBV7-2 and TRBJ2-3; D is possibly TRBD1 (5 bases). Germline CDR1 reads SGHTA; CDR2 reads FQGNSA. Trimming took off 1 base at V and 3 bases at J, with 11 bases between the two ends. CDR3 length: 15 residues. The CDR3 DNA reads TGTGCCAGCAGCTTAGAAGTCAGGGTGACAGATACGCAGTATTTT. This gives the protein CASSLEVRVTDTQYF.

This clonotype occurred many times. This chain uses TRBV20-1 with TRBJ2-1; TRBD1 or TRBD2 may be the D gene (5 bases each). Germline CDR1 and CDR2: DFQATT and SNEGSKA (reference sequence). V lost 1 base, J lost 8 bases, and 18 bases lay in between. The CDR3 is 15 amino acids. As DNA, the CDR3 is TGCAGTGCTAGAGTTGCTATAGAGGGGATCTATGAGCAGTTCTTC. Translating gives CSARVAIEGIYEQFF.

This clonotype has only a few counts. This chain joins TRBV7-2 and TRBJ2-3; weak D call: TRBD2 (6 bases). V was clipped by 0 bases and J by 0 bases, with 10 bases between them. The CDR3 runs 16 residues. Germline V gene sequence: CDR1 SGHTA, CDR2 FQGNSA. This CDR3 is CASSLADRESTDTQYF. In DNA form, the CDR3 reads TGTGCCAGCAGCTTAGCGGACCGGGAGAGCACAGATACGCAGTATTTT.

This clonotype was counted only a few times. V gene TRBV11-1 combines with J gene TRBJ2-7, with D perhaps matching TRBD2 (5 bases). The germline V gene encodes CDR1 SGHAT and CDR2 FQDESV (reference sequence). The CDR3 consists of 15 residues. V was cut by 1 base and J by 2 bases, with 12 bases left in between. The CDR3 DNA reads TGTGCCAGCAGCTTAGAGGCGGGCGCTACCTACGAGCAGTACTTC. Protein: CASSLEAGATYEQYF.

This chain joins TRBV6-4 and TRBJ2-1; TRBD2 agrees at 9 bases. The CDR3 spans 16 residues. The germline V gene has CDR1 MRHNA and CDR2 SNTAGT. V gave up 5 bases and J gave up 4 bases; unmatched junction bases: 9. CDR3 DNA: TGTGCCAGCAGTCTCCTACTTAGCGGGGGTTACAATGAGCAGTTCTTC. Translated, it gives CASSLLLSGGYNEQFF.

This chain joins TRBV29-1 and TRBJ2-1, with 11 bases aligning to TRBD1. Germline-derived CDR1 and CDR2 are SQVTM and ANQGSEA. This CDR3 is built from 13 residues. The CDR3 loop is CSVDRGRPNEQFF. The CDR3 DNA reads as TGCAGTGTGGACAGGGGGCGCCCCAATGAGCAGTTCTTC.